A single sample is the source of the 24 T cell receptor beta chains below, sequenced in a study of cytomegalovirus exposure and HLA in healthy donors. The method was immunoSEQ multiplex PCR; TCRdb's version includes in-frame clones alone and lacks a portion of them. The data show about 140,000 clones, with roughly 81% seen just once and 1.4% held by the top ten. What was sequenced was PBMCs. The receptors shown here come from a woman aged 25 to 39 in good health and CMV-seronegative.

This clone appeared a few times. The CDR3 sequence: CASSEQGTPGEKLFF. The DNA for the CDR3 is TGTGCCAGTAGTGAGCAGGGGACCCCGGGGGAAAAACTGTTTTTT. The V call is TRBV19, the J call TRBJ1-4, with a tentative D call TRBD1 (6 bases). The CDR3 consists of 15 residues. Germline V gene sequence: CDR1 LNHDA, CDR2 SQIVND (reference sequence). V was pared by 5 bases and J by 8 bases, with 18 bases between.

This sequence joins TRBV5-4 and TRBJ1-2, with D maybe TRBD1 (5 bases). V gave up 1 base and J gave up 2 bases, with 6 bases separating them. The CDR3 totals 13 residues. CDR1 is SGHNT, CDR2 YYREEE, per germline (reference sequence). CDR3 protein: CASSLPGNYGYTF. In DNA form, the CDR3 reads TGTGCCAGCAGCTTGCCAGGGAACTATGGCTACACCTTC.

The CDR3 region is CAARDRINIQYF. The CDR3 bases are TGCGCCGCCCGGGACAGGATAAACATTCAGTACTTC. J is TRBJ2-4 and V is TRBV10-2; 8 positions match TRBD1. The CDR3 contains 12 residues. With 11 bases clipped from V and 6 bases from J, the junction kept 6 bases outside the gene matches. Germline V gives CDR1 WSHSY, CDR2 SAAADI.

The chain recombines TRBV28 with TRBJ1-2; no firm D call. This CDR3 comprises 14 residues. CDR1 is MDHEN and CDR2 is SYDVKM in the germline V gene. V lost 3 bases and J 2 bases, leaving 10 bases between the germline ends. CDR3: CASSLARVNYGYTF. The DNA of the CDR3 is TGTGCCAGCAGTTTGGCTCGGGTAAACTATGGCTACACCTTC.

CDR3 in DNA: TGCGCCAGCAGCCTAGACAGTCGCACAGATACGCAGTATTTT. Its translation: CASSLDSRTDTQYF. This chain connects TRBV5-1 to TRBJ2-3; D is perhaps TRBD1 (5 bases). The V gene's germline CDR1 is SGHRS and CDR2 YFSETQ. CDR3 length: 14 residues. The ends were cut back, 4 bases at V and 1 base at J, with 10 bases in the middle.

The chain employs TRBV11-3 and TRBJ2-5; D unclear. Germline CDR1 SGHNT, CDR2 YENEEA. The length of the CDR3 is 13 residues. Between the trimmed V and J ends, which lost 2 bases and 2 bases, there was a span of 6 bases. The CDR3 sequence is CASSLYAQETQYF. Here the CDR3 DNA reads TGTGCCAGCAGCTTATACGCGCAAGAGACCCAGTACTTC. Looking up the rest from reference TRBV11-3 and TRBJ2-5 gives the full variable domain: EAGVVQSPRYKIIEKKQPVAFWCNPISGHNTLYWYLQNLGQGPELLIRYENEEAVDDSQLPKDRFSAERLKGVDSTLKIQPAELGDSAVYLCASSLYAQETQYFGPGTRLLVL.

This clone has just one count. V usage is TRBV7-9 and J usage is TRBJ2-5; a possible D gene is TRBD2 (6 bases). The CDR3 is made up of 14 amino acids. From germline, CDR1 is SEHNR and CDR2 FQNEAQ (reference sequence). Trimming took 0 bases from V and 7 from J, leaving 12 bases between them. In DNA, the CDR3 is TGTGCCAGCAGCTTAGCAGGAGGGCCAGGGACCCAGTACTTC. It codes for CASSLAGGPGTQYF.

V is TRBV28 and J is TRBJ2-2; 8 nucleotides line up with TRBD1. Germline CDR1 is MDHEN and CDR2 is SYDVKM. The CDR3 has 14 residues. V lost 4 bases, J lost 5 bases, and 3 bases stayed unmatched. In nucleotides, the CDR3 is TGTGCCAGCAGTTCCGGACAGGGTACCGGGGAGCTGTTTTTT. Translated, it gives CASSSGQGTGELFF.

This clone was observed a single time. The rearrangement joins TRBV29-1 to TRBJ2-5; 10 bases align to TRBD2. Germline V gene lookup returns CDR1 SQVTM and CDR2 ANQGSEA. The junction had 13 bases not matched to a gene; V was cut back by 7 bases and J by 5 bases. This CDR3 contains 15 residues. Here the CDR3 DNA reads TGCAGCGCGACAGGGAGCGGGGGGGCCAGGGAGACCCAGTACTTC. This codes for CSATGSGGARETQYF.

This chain connects TRBV30 to TRBJ1-5; D unresolved. Deletions cut 0 bases from V and 0 bases from J, with 9 bases between. CDR3 length: 15 amino acids. The germline V gene has CDR1 GTSNPN and CDR2 SVGIG (reference sequence). The CDR3 reads CAWSVRGYSNQPQHF. The CDR3 DNA follows: TGTGCCTGGAGTGTACGGGGATATAGCAATCAGCCCCAGCATTTT.

The chain carries TRBV7-6 and TRBJ2-7, with D perhaps TRBD1 (6 bases). V gave up 5 bases and J gave up 3 bases, with 14 bases separating them. Per the germline V gene, CDR1 is SGHVS and CDR2 is FNYEAQ. The length of the CDR3 is 14 residues. CDR3 DNA: TGTGCCAGCAGCCAAAAAACAGGGTTCTACGAGCAGTACTTC. Residues: CASSQKTGFYEQYF.

The chain employs TRBV30 and TRBJ2-1, with TRBD1 matching 9 bases. From germline, CDR1 is GTSNPN and CDR2 SVGIG (reference sequence). Trimming removed 7 bases from V and 9 bases from J; junction bases left unmatched: 10. The CDR3 length is 13 residues. The chain's CDR3 is CALPGQGGGEQFF. In DNA form, the CDR3 reads TGTGCCTTACCGGGACAGGGTGGGGGTGAGCAGTTCTTC. The entire variable domain, with the rest obtained from reference TRBV30 and TRBJ2-1, is as follows: SQTIHQWPATLVQPVGSPLSLECTVEGTSNPNLYWYRQAAGRGLQLLFYSVGIGQISSEVPQNLSASRPQDRQFILSSKKLLLSDSGFYLCALPGQGGGEQFFGPGTRLTVL.

The CDR3: CASSRGSSPYEQYF. Written as DNA, the CDR3 is TGTGCCAGTAGTAGAGGTTCTTCCCCCTACGAGCAGTACTTC. The chain recombines TRBV19 with TRBJ2-7; D call uncertain. Germline V gene data show CDR1 as LNHDA and CDR2 as SQIVND (reference sequence). The CDR3 sequence is 14 residues long. V lost 4 bases, J lost 2 bases, and 12 bases lay in between.

In this sample, this clone turned up a few times. The gene calls are TRBV5-4 and TRBJ2-7; possibly TRBD2 for D (7 bases). Germline CDR1 is SGHNT and CDR2 is YYREEE (reference sequence). This CDR3 has 15 residues. Between the trimmed V and J ends, which lost 0 bases and 4 bases, there was a span of 14 bases. CDR3 DNA: TGTGCCAGCAGCTTGGATGTGGCGGGGGCGTACGAGCAGTACTTC. Translation gives CASSLDVAGAYEQYF.

There are a few counts of this clone. The chain couples TRBV9 to TRBJ1-3; TRBD1 agrees at 7 bases. Germline V gene lookup returns CDR1 SGDLS and CDR2 YYNGEE. V shed 4 bases and J 0 bases; nucleotides not matched to a gene: 10. The CDR3 has 17 residues. This CDR3 is CASSPRAGGRSGNTIYF. The DNA for the CDR3 is TGTGCCAGCAGCCCTCGGGCAGGGGGACGCTCTGGAAACACCATATATTTT.

V and J are TRBV11-2 and TRBJ1-6, with D maybe TRBD1 (5 bases). The germline V gene has CDR1 SGHAT and CDR2 FQNNGV. The V and J ends lost 5 bases and 6 bases respectively, with 14 bases between them. The CDR3 is 15 amino acids. Here the CDR3 reads CASSLVEGLNSPLHF. The CDR3 DNA reads TGTGCCAGCAGCCTAGTGGAGGGGCTTAATTCACCCCTCCACTTT.

V gene TRBV5-6 combines with J gene TRBJ2-5; 12 bases agree with TRBD2. The V gene's germline CDR1 is SGHDT and CDR2 YYEEEE. Germline trimming cut 6 bases from V and 3 bases from J; bases unmatched to any gene: 3. The CDR3 has 14 residues. The CDR3 spells CASTRLAGEETQYF. The CDR3 DNA sequence: TGTGCCAGCACCAGACTAGCGGGGGAAGAGACCCAGTACTTC. The full variable domain, with the rest looked up from reference TRBV5-6 and TRBJ2-5, is DAGVTQSPTHLIKTRGQQVTLRCSPKSGHDTVSWYQQALGQGPQFIFQYYEEEERQRGNFPDRFSGHQFPNYSSELNVNALLLGDSALYLCASTRLAGEETQYFGPGTRLLVL.

With respect to this clone: The sample carries other DNA sequences with the same CDR3. V gene TRBV27 combines with J gene TRBJ1-6; D may be TRBD1 (5 bases). CDR1 and CDR2 from the germline V gene are MNHEY and SMNVEV (reference sequence). Trimming took off 3 bases at V and 6 bases at J, with 9 bases between the two ends. The CDR3 length is 14 residues. The DNA of the CDR3 is TGTGCCAGCAGTTTCGGGGGACGTAATTCACCCCTCCACTTT. This gives the protein CASSFGGRNSPLHF.

This clone was seen a single time. The rearrangement uses TRBV7-2 and TRBJ2-7; D unclear. The V end lost 3 bases, the J end lost 2 bases, and 11 bases lay between the germline ends. CDR1 SGHTA and CDR2 FQGNSA come from the germline V gene. CDR3 length: 14 amino acids. CDR3 bases: TGTGCCAGCAGCTTTCGGAGTGCTCCCTACGAGCAGTACTTC. Protein sequence: CASSFRSAPYEQYF.

The chain uses TRBV4-1 and TRBJ1-1; maybe TRBD1 (5 bases). V shed 0 bases and J shed 4 bases, with 12 bases lying between them. This CDR3 spans 15 amino acids. Per the germline V gene, CDR1 is MGHRA and CDR2 is YSYEKL. CDR3 region: CASSQDPGGGTEAFF. In nucleotides, the CDR3 is TGCGCCAGCAGCCAAGACCCCGGGGGAGGCACTGAAGCTTTCTTT.

This rearrangement joins TRBV19 to TRBJ1-3; D is uncertain. CDR1 and CDR2 (germline): LNHDA, SQIVND (reference sequence). The CDR3 runs to 17 residues. Trimming removed 7 bases at V and 0 bases at J, with 19 bases between. The CDR3 coding sequence is TGTGCCAGTACCCCCGGCTCTGGCCGGAGCTCTGGAAACACCATATATTTT. Residues: CASTPGSGRSSGNTIYF.

The V gene is TRBV7-2, the J gene TRBJ2-5, with unresolved D. This CDR3 spans 12 amino acids. Germline CDR1 is SGHTA and CDR2 is FQGNSA. Trimming shortened V by 3 bases and J by 7 bases, and 9 bases separated the two germline ends. CDR3 DNA sequence: TGTGCCAGCAGCTTCACTTCGTGGACCCAGTACTTC. It translates to CASSFTSWTQYF.

This clone was seen a handful of times. V usage is TRBV7-9 and J usage is TRBJ2-7; the D gene is possibly TRBD2 (5 bases). This CDR3 spans 14 amino acids. Germline V lookup: CDR1 SEHNR, CDR2 FQNEAQ (reference sequence). Trimming took 1 base from V and 2 from J, leaving 9 bases between them. CDR3 region: CASSLGLAPYEQYF. The CDR3 DNA is TGTGCCAGCAGCTTAGGGCTAGCCCCCTACGAGCAGTACTTC.

In DNA form, the CDR3 reads TGTGCCAGCAGTGCAGACAGGGGGCGCTCCTATGGCTACACCTTC. Protein sequence: CASSADRGRSYGYTF. The V and J genes are TRBV2 and TRBJ1-2; 10 nucleotides align to TRBD1. Germline CDR1 and CDR2: SNHLY and FYNNEI. V lost 4 bases, J lost 4 bases, and 6 bases stayed unmatched. The CDR3 sequence is 15 residues long.